This T cell receptor beta chain is drawn from a study of glioma-infiltrating T cells. Overall study results and limits: Tissue and blood shared very few CDR3 sequences. Gliomas, especially low-grade, showed above-expected tissue-blood divergence; non-neoplastic patients showed below.

Using RNA template, CDR3s of TCR alpha and beta were amplified with iRepertoire arm-PCR. Input was roughly 95-400 ng of tissue mRNA or PBMC total RNA. In TCRdb, the multiplex PCR reads were re-called with MiXCR into one record per CDR3 protein. The repertoire holds fewer than 200,000 distinct CDR3 sequences, with roughly 32% as singletons. In this sample, this clonotype turned up many times. Its antigen is undetermined. This TCR was recovered from a human donor with low-grade glioma or glioblastoma, undergoing nonglioma brain surgery, or in good health (not recorded which). The sequencing sample was made of glioma tissue, nonneoplastic brain tissue, or PBMCs (not recorded which).

DNA of the CDR3: TGTGCCAGCAGGAATAGCACGATCCCCTACGAGCAGTACTTC. This codes for CASRNSTIPYEQYF. The chain links TRBV12-3 or TRBV12-4 to TRBJ2-7; no clear D. V gave up 6 bases and J gave up 2 bases, with 14 bases separating them. This CDR3 is 14 amino acids long.